This T cell receptor beta chain originates from a study of naive and memory T cell subsets. Both TRBC1 and TRBC2 were covered by a beta constant-region primer of two equimolar oligonucleotides. The ligated cDNA underwent four PCR rounds using SP2 and nested alpha and beta constant-region primers. Each CDR3 protein gets one entry after TCRdb re-called the UMI-ligation and nested PCR reads with MiXCR. The sample records tens of thousands of distinct CDR3 sequences, over 9% being singletons. This clonotype was counted at least ten times. Germline CDR1 is SGDLS and CDR2 is YYNGEE. There are 15 residues in the CDR3. V dropped 6 bases and J dropped 0 bases, with 14 bases sitting between them.

J is TRBJ2-3 and V is TRBV9; D may be TRBD2 (5 bases). The sequence derives from a human donor in good health. The sequenced sample was naive CD8+ T cells from blood. The DNA of the CDR3 is TGTGCCAGCAACGAAGGGAGACCTAGCACAGATACGCAGTATTTT. This sequence encodes CASNEGRPSTDTQYF.